This TCR beta chain stems from a study of cytomegalovirus exposure and HLA in healthy donors. Points from the study as a whole: The availability of immune exposure information extended only to CMV serostatus. A later analysis revealed that TCR association rates differed between HLA loci, peaking at DRB1 and bottoming out at HLA-C.

Germline-derived CDR1 and CDR2 are MNHNS and SASEGT. The CDR3 contains 14 residues. With 5 bases removed from V and 5 bases from J, the gap between germline ends came to 15 bases. Comment on this clone: The antigen remains unidentified.

Primers: 60 Vbeta forward and 13 Jbeta reverse. The method was immunoSEQ multiplex PCR; TCRdb's version includes in-frame clones alone and lacks a portion of them. This sample's clone table lists some 75,000 clones. The sequenced material came from PBMCs. The chain employs TRBV6-1 and TRBJ2-5; a possible D gene is TRBD1 (6 bases). The TCR was taken from a boy aged 5-17 years in good health and CMV-seronegative. CDR3 bases: TGTGCCAGCAGTTGGGGTTACAGGGTGGAGACCCAGTACTTC. Its translation is CASSWGYRVETQYF.